The 29 T cell receptor beta chains listed next were all sequenced from one sample in a study of blood T cell repertoires in COVID-19. TCRdb keeps only in-frame clones here, not all; method: immunoSEQ multiplex PCR. The sample records hundreds of thousands of clones, around 84% being singletons. Input material: PBMCs or T cells enriched from blood (not recorded which). These receptors came from a woman aged 45-59 years who had recovered from COVID-19.

The rearrangement uses TRBV28 and TRBJ1-5; the D gene is possibly TRBD1 (5 bases). Germline lookup yields CDR1 MDHEN and CDR2 SYDVKM. The V end lost 1 base, the J end lost 6 bases, and 13 bases lay between the germline ends. The CDR3 sequence is 15 residues long. The CDR3 DNA follows: TGTGCCAGCAGTTTATCAGGGTTGAGGTTTCAGCCCCAGCATTTT. As protein: CASSLSGLRFQPQHF. Variable domain in full (rest from reference TRBV28 and TRBJ1-5): DVKVTQSSRYLVKRTGEKVFLECVQDMDHENMFWYRQDPGLGLRLIYFSYDVKMKEKGDIPEGYSVSREKKERFSLILESASTNQTSMYLCASSLSGLRFQPQHFGDGTRLSIL.

The chain has TRBV10-2 and TRBJ2-2, with 8 bases that match TRBD2. The CDR3 runs to 15 residues. Germline CDR1 and CDR2: WSHSY and SAAADI. The J segment lost 1 base and the V segment lost 5 bases, leaving 3 bases of the junction unmatched. CDR3 DNA sequence: TGCGCCAGCAGTCAAACTAGCGGGAACACCGGGGAGCTGTTTTTT. Translation: CASSQTSGNTGELFF.

The chain carries TRBV5-1 and TRBJ2-1, with D possibly being TRBD1 (6 bases). The CDR3 contains 17 residues. V dropped 1 base and J dropped 6 bases, with 20 bases sitting between them. Germline V gives CDR1 SGHRS, CDR2 YFSETQ. The CDR3 DNA reads TGCGCCAGCAGCTTGACCACGAACAGGGTCGTATCCAATGAGCAGTTCTTC. It is translated as CASSLTTNRVVSNEQFF.

V gene TRBV19 combines with J gene TRBJ1-2, with unresolved D. This CDR3 is 14 amino acids long. The V and J ends lost 2 bases and 8 bases respectively, with 15 bases between them. Germline CDR1 is LNHDA and CDR2 is SQIVND (reference sequence). The CDR3 DNA reads TGTGCCAGTAGTATACCCACGAACCCCAGGGGCTACACCTTC. Its translation is CASSIPTNPRGYTF. The entire variable domain, with the rest obtained from reference TRBV19 and TRBJ1-2, is as follows: DGGITQSPKYLFRKEGQNVTLSCEQNLNHDAMYWYRQDPGQGLRLIYYSQIVNDFQKGDIAEGYSVSREKKESFPLTVTSAQKNPTAFYLCASSIPTNPRGYTFGSGTRLTVV.

The CDR3 loop is CASSLGLGGSYNEQFF. The CDR3 coding sequence is TGTGCCAGCAGTTTGGGACTGGGGGGCTCCTACAATGAGCAGTTCTTC. J is TRBJ2-1 and V is TRBV27, with TRBD2 as a possible D gene (6 bases). The ends were cut back, 3 bases at V and 0 bases at J, with 12 bases in the middle. Germline V gives CDR1 MNHEY, CDR2 SMNVEV (reference sequence). This CDR3 is 16 amino acids long.

This chain uses TRBV7-2 with TRBJ1-1, with D possibly matching TRBD1 (5 bases). The CDR3 spans 15 residues. The V gene lost 1 base and the J gene lost 0 bases, with 9 bases spanning the gap. Germline V gene sequence: CDR1 SGHTA, CDR2 FQGNSA. CDR3 bases: TGTGCCAGCAGCTTAGAATACAGGTTGAACACTGAAGCTTTCTTT. Translation: CASSLEYRLNTEAFF.

J is TRBJ1-2 and V is TRBV5-4; the D gene is possibly TRBD1 (6 bases). This CDR3 is built from 13 residues. Between the trimmed V and J ends, which lost 3 bases and 4 bases, there was a span of 10 bases. The V gene's germline CDR1 is SGHNT and CDR2 YYREEE (reference sequence). CDR3 nucleotides: TGTGCCAGCAGCTACAGGGTATTCTATGGCTACACCTTC. It codes for CASSYRVFYGYTF.

The chain joins TRBV30 to TRBJ1-2; 7 bases are a match to TRBD1. Trimming cost V 5 bases and J 5 bases; bases outside gene matches: 17. This CDR3 contains 16 residues. Germline values: CDR1 GTSNPN, CDR2 SVGIG (reference sequence). The CDR3 loop reads CAWPEMGQKDGYGYTF. CDR3 coding DNA: TGTGCCTGGCCAGAAATGGGACAGAAGGACGGATATGGCTACACCTTC. The whole variable domain, filled in from reference TRBV30 and TRBJ1-2, reads SQTIHQWPATLVQPVGSPLSLECTVEGTSNPNLYWYRQAAGRGLQLLFYSVGIGQISSEVPQNLSASRPQDRQFILSSKKLLLSDSGFYLCAWPEMGQKDGYGYTFGSGTRLTVV.

This chain links TRBV5-1 with TRBJ2-1, with 7 bases that match TRBD1. This CDR3 is 15 amino acids long. Germline V gene data show CDR1 as SGHRS and CDR2 as YFSETQ. The trim removed 0 bases at V and 5 bases at J, leaving 5 bases unmatched. CDR3 nucleotide sequence: TGCGCCAGCAGCTTGGATGGGACAGCAAACAATGAGCAGTTCTTC. This translates into CASSLDGTANNEQFF.

The chain employs TRBV19 and TRBJ2-7; the D gene is possibly TRBD2 (6 bases). Trimming cost V 5 bases and J 6 bases, with 14 bases left between them. CDR1 and CDR2 from the germline V gene are LNHDA and SQIVND (reference sequence). This CDR3 comprises 13 residues. This chain's CDR3 is CASSRRLDGEQYF. Here the CDR3 DNA reads TGTGCCAGTAGTCGTAGACTAGACGGCGAGCAGTACTTC.

This clone was detected only once. V and J are TRBV28 and TRBJ2-7; possibly TRBD2 for D (6 bases). The CDR3 is 16 residues long. Germline CDR1 MDHEN, CDR2 SYDVKM. V was trimmed by 6 bases and J by 2 bases, leaving 20 bases between them. Here the CDR3 reads CASRTAPGASTYEQYF. The CDR3 nucleotides read TGTGCCAGCAGGACCGCCCCGGGAGCCTCTACCTACGAGCAGTACTTC.

The V gene is TRBV6-6, the J gene TRBJ2-7; TRBD2 agrees at 7 bases. CDR3 length equals 11 residues. Trimming took 8 bases from V and 4 from J; bases not matched to a gene: 2. The germline CDR1 and CDR2 sequences are MNHNY and SVGAGI (reference sequence). The CDR3 nucleotides read TGTGCCAGCGCCGGGGGGTACGAGCAGTACTTC. It codes for CASAGGYEQYF.

This clone is a singleton in its sample. The chain couples TRBV29-1 to TRBJ2-1; TRBD2 matches 12 bases. The CDR3 extends over 16 amino acids. Germline CDR1 SQVTM, CDR2 ANQGSEA. V lost 3 bases, J lost 0 bases, and 3 bases stayed unmatched. CDR3 DNA sequence: TGCAGCGTTGAGTCTAGCGGGAGGGGCTCCTACAATGAGCAGTTCTTC. As protein: CSVESSGRGSYNEQFF.

The V gene is TRBV28, the J gene TRBJ2-7; 12 nucleotides align to TRBD2. Germline trimming cut 10 bases from V and 3 bases from J; bases unmatched to any gene: 13. Per the germline V gene, CDR1 is MDHEN and CDR2 is SYDVKM. CDR3 length: 16 amino acids. CDR3: CATTGGLAGGNYEQYF. DNA of the CDR3: TGTGCCACCACCGGAGGTCTAGCGGGAGGGAACTACGAGCAGTACTTC.

The CDR3 nucleotides read TGTGCCAGCAGTACGCAGCGGGGTGGAGTTGCCCAGTACTTC. Translated: CASSTQRGGVAQYF. This chain joins TRBV6-2 or TRBV6-3 and TRBJ2-5; 7 bases fit TRBD2. CDR3 size: 14 residues. The junction had 12 bases not matched to a gene; V was cut back by 5 bases and J by 9 bases. In germline, CDR1 is MNHEY, CDR2 SVGEGT.

The CDR3, as DNA: TGTGCCAGCAGCGTAGATAGCGGGAGGACGGCCAAAAACATTCAGTACTTC. Its protein is CASSVDSGRTAKNIQYF. J is TRBJ2-4 and V is TRBV9; the match to TRBD2 covers 10 bases. Looked up from germline, CDR1 is SGDLS and CDR2 is YYNGEE. The V and J ends lost 0 bases and 1 base, in that order; junction bases with no gene match: 4. The CDR3 covers 17 residues.

The CDR3 DNA reads as TGTGCCAGCAGCTTAGACGGGAGTGATACGCAGTATTTT. Protein sequence: CASSLDGSDTQYF. J is TRBJ2-3 and V is TRBV7-3; perhaps TRBD2 as D (6 bases). Germline lookup yields CDR1 SGHTA and CDR2 FQGTGA. This CDR3 contains 13 residues. Trimming left V 2 bases short and J 6 bases short, with 9 bases between.

Written as DNA, the CDR3 is TGTGCCAGCAGCGGCCCGAGGCAGCGGGAGGGGAGCTCCTACAATGAGCAGTTCTTC. Encoded protein: CASSGPRQREGSSYNEQFF. The chain joins TRBV9 to TRBJ2-1; 10 bases fit TRBD2. The CDR3 is 19 amino acids. CDR1 is SGDLS and CDR2 is YYNGEE in the germline V gene. Trimming cost V 3 bases and J 0 bases; bases outside gene matches: 12.

The rearrangement links TRBV28 to TRBJ2-7; D unclear. Trimming removed 6 bases at V and 0 bases at J, with 9 bases between. Germline values: CDR1 MDHEN, CDR2 SYDVKM. The CDR3 loop spans 13 amino acids. Here the CDR3 DNA reads TGTGCCAGCAGATCCATCAGCTCCTACGAGCAGTACTTC. Its protein product is CASRSISSYEQYF. Complete variable domain (other parts from reference TRBV28 and TRBJ2-7): DVKVTQSSRYLVKRTGEKVFLECVQDMDHENMFWYRQDPGLGLRLIYFSYDVKMKEKGDIPEGYSVSREKKERFSLILESASTNQTSMYLCASRSISSYEQYFGPGTRLTVT.

V usage is TRBV24-1 and J usage is TRBJ1-2; 8 positions agree with TRBD1. The CDR3 contains 13 residues. The V and J ends lost 7 bases and 2 bases, in that order; junction bases with no gene match: 2. Germline CDR1 KGHDR, CDR2 SFDVKD. The CDR3 nucleotides read TGTGCCACCAGCCGGGACAGGAACTATGGCTACACCTTC. Encoded protein: CATSRDRNYGYTF.

This clone came up once. The chain uses TRBV5-1 and TRBJ2-1; D is unclear. Trimming took 2 bases from V and 9 from J, leaving 6 bases between them. Per the germline V gene, CDR1 is SGHRS and CDR2 is YFSETQ. CDR3 length: 11 residues. CDR3 coding DNA: TGCGCCAGCAGCTTTCGTGTTGAGCAGTTCTTC. Translation gives CASSFRVEQFF.

This chain links TRBV5-1 with TRBJ1-2; maybe TRBD1 (5 bases). There are 14 residues in the CDR3. Trimming pared 3 bases from V and 8 bases from J, leaving 17 bases between. Germline V gene sequence: CDR1 SGHRS, CDR2 YFSETQ. The CDR3 nucleotides read TGCGCCAGCAGCTCGGCGGGATACGCAGGGGGCTACACCTTC. Translating it yields CASSSAGYAGGYTF.

This clone was counted once. This chain links TRBV18 with TRBJ2-1; 8 positions match TRBD2. Trimming took 0 bases from V and 6 from J; bases not matched to a gene: 1. CDR1 is KGHSH, CDR2 LQKENI, per germline. This CDR3 has 14 residues. The CDR3 loop is CASSPPSGINEQFF. The CDR3 DNA sequence: TGTGCCAGCTCACCACCTAGCGGGATCAATGAGCAGTTCTTC.

J is TRBJ1-1 and V is TRBV7-8; D might be TRBD1 (5 bases). Trimming stripped 3 bases from V and 1 base from J, with 12 bases between. CDR1 SGHVS and CDR2 FQNEAQ come from the germline V gene. The CDR3 runs 15 residues. This chain's CDR3 is CASSFSGGGNTEAFF. DNA of the CDR3: TGTGCCAGCAGCTTTAGCGGTGGGGGGAACACTGAAGCTTTCTTT.

V gene TRBV7-9 combines with J gene TRBJ1-1; maybe TRBD1 (6 bases). This CDR3 is built from 14 residues. Per the germline V gene, CDR1 is SEHNR and CDR2 is FQNEAQ (reference sequence). V dropped 5 bases and J dropped 1 base, with 11 bases sitting between them. The CDR3, as DNA: TGTGCCAGCAGCAAGGGACACCAGAACACTGAAGCTTTCTTT. Translation: CASSKGHQNTEAFF.

This sequence joins TRBV18 and TRBJ2-1, with 7 bases identical to TRBD1. CDR1 KGHSH and CDR2 LQKENI come from the germline V gene. The CDR3 loop spans 13 amino acids. Unmatched junction bases numbered 4, after V lost 4 bases and J lost 7 bases. CDR3 in amino acids: CASSLGTVNEQFF. CDR3 nucleotide sequence: TGTGCCAGCTCACTAGGGACAGTGAATGAGCAGTTCTTC.

This chain joins TRBV9 and TRBJ1-3; D may be TRBD1 (5 bases). The CDR3 sequence is 18 residues long. V lost 4 bases and J 9 bases, leaving 29 bases between the germline ends. Germline CDR1 SGDLS, CDR2 YYNGEE. This CDR3 reads CASSPSPGYGAGESTIYF. The CDR3 nucleotides are TGTGCCAGCAGCCCCAGTCCAGGGTATGGCGCGGGGGAGAGCACCATATATTTT.

The chain is built from TRBV30 and TRBJ2-7; 11 bases align to TRBD2. The ends lost 3 bases at V and 1 base at J; junction bases unmatched: 5. This CDR3 contains 15 residues. The V gene's germline CDR1 is GTSNPN and CDR2 SVGIG (reference sequence). The chain's CDR3 is CAWSEGLADSYEQYF. CDR3 DNA: TGTGCCTGGAGCGAGGGACTAGCGGATTCCTACGAGCAGTACTTC.

The chain joins TRBV30 to TRBJ1-5; no definite D call. The CDR3 has 13 amino acids. Germline V gene lookup returns CDR1 GTSNPN and CDR2 SVGIG (reference sequence). V was clipped by 1 base and J by 5 bases, with 9 bases between them. DNA of the CDR3: TGTGCCTGGAGTGAAAACGGAGATCAGCCCCAGCATTTT. Protein sequence: CAWSENGDQPQHF. Complete variable domain (other parts from reference TRBV30 and TRBJ1-5): SQTIHQWPATLVQPVGSPLSLECTVEGTSNPNLYWYRQAAGRGLQLLFYSVGIGQISSEVPQNLSASRPQDRQFILSSKKLLLSDSGFYLCAWSENGDQPQHFGDGTRLSIL.